The clone carrying this T cell receptor (beta chain) was detected only a few times. These data originate in a study of blood T cells in healthy people across ages. Looking at the study overall: There was about one barcoded beta molecule captured by template switching per two T cells.

The second PCR ran roughly 6 to 12 cycles with a sample-barcoded 5' primer and J-beta primers. TCRdb itself ran the 5' RACE reads through MiXCR, one entry per CDR3 protein. The sample has more than 800,000 distinct CDR3 sequences, under 45% seen once; the top ten hold 15% to 20%. CDR3 size: 15 residues. Germline CDR1 and CDR2: SQVTM and ANQGSEA. Trimming removed 0 bases at V and 5 bases at J, with 16 bases between. The V gene is TRBV29-1, the J gene TRBJ2-5; D possibly corresponds to TRBD1 (6 bases). This sequence originates from a woman aged 60-75 years in good health. Sequenced material: blood. CDR3 DNA: TGCAGCGTTGAAGATGGGTCAGGGGCCCGGGAGACCCAGTACTTC. Translated, it gives CSVEDGSGARETQYF.